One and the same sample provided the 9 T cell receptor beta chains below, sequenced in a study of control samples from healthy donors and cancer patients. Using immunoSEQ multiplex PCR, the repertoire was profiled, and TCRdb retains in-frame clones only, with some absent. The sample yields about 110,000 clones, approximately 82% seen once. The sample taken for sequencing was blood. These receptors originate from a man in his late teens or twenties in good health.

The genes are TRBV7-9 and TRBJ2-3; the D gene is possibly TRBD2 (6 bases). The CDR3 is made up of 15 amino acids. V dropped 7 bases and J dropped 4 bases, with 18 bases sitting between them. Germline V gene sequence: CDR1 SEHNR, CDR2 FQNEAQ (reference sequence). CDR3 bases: TGTGCCAGCAAGACTAGTCGTTTATCGGCAGATACGCAGTATTTT. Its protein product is CASKTSRLSADTQYF.

This CDR3 reads CASSLWQGGSPLHF. CDR3 nucleotides: TGTGCCAGCAGCTTATGGCAGGGTGGTTCACCCCTCCACTTT. The chain links TRBV7-2 to TRBJ1-6; D may be TRBD1 (5 bases). Trimming cost V 2 bases and J 9 bases, with 11 bases left between them. The CDR3 runs to 14 residues. The germline V gene encodes CDR1 SGHTA and CDR2 FQGNSA.

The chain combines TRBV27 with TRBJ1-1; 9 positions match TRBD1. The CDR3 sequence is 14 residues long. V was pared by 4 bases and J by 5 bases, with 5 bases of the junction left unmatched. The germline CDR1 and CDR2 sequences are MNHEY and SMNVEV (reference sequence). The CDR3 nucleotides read TGTGCCAGCAGTTCGACAGGGGGAGGAACTGAAGCTTTCTTT. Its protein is CASSSTGGGTEAFF.

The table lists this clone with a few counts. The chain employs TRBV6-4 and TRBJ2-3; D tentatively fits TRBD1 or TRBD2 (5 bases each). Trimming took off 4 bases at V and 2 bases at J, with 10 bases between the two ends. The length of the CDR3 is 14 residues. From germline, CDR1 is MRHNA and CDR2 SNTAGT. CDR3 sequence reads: CASSAGDDTDTQYF. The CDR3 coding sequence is TGTGCCAGCAGTGCCGGGGACGACACAGATACGCAGTATTTT.

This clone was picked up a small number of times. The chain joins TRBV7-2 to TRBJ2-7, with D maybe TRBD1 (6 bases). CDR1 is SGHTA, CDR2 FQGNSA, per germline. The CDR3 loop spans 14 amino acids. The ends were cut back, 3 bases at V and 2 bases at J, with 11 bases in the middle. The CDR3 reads CASSLGRDTYEQYF. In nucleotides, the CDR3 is TGTGCCAGCAGCTTGGGCCGGGACACCTACGAGCAGTACTTC.

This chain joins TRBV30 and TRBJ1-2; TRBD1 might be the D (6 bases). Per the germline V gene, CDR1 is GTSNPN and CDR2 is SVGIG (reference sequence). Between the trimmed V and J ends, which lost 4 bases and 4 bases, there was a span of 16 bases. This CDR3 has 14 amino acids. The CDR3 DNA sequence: TGTGCCTGGACCGAGGGGGAAAGGGGCTATGGCTACACCTTC. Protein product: CAWTEGERGYGYTF.

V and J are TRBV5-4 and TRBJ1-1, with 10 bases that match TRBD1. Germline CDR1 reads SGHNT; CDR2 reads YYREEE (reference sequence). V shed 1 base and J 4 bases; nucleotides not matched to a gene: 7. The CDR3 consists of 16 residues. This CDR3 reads CASSLYWTGGTTEAFF. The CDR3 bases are TGTGCCAGCAGCTTGTATTGGACAGGGGGGACCACTGAAGCTTTCTTT.

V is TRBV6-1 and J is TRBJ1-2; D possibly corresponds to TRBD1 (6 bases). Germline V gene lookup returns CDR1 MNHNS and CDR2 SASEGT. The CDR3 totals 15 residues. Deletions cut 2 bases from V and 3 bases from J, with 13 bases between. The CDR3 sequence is CASSEIGRGDYGYTF. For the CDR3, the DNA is TGTGCCAGCAGTGAAATCGGCAGGGGCGACTATGGCTACACCTTC.

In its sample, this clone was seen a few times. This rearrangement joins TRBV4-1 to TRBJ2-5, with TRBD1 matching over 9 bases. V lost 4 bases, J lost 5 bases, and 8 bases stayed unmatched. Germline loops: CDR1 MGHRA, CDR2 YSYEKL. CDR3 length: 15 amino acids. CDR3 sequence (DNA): TGCGCCAGCAGCCCCCCGGGGACAGGGAGGGAGACCCAGTACTTC. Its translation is CASSPPGTGRETQYF.